The T cell receptor (beta chain) under discussion was sequenced for a study of blood T cell repertoires in COVID-19. Looking at the study overall: COVID-19 samples from acute and convalescent phases originated in the United States, Italy and Spain. T cells, B-cell-depleted T cells, or PBMCs supplied cDNA or gDNA.

Authors' processing steps: Amplifying reference gene primers gave estimates of nucleated cell counts. Repertoires were generated with immunoSEQ multiplex PCR, while TCRdb's copy carries only in-frame clones and drops some. V and J calls and clone size are those listed in that table; D and trimming were worked out from the DNA. The sample lists about 350,000 clones, around nine tenths occurring once. In germline, CDR1 is SGHNT, CDR2 YYREEE (reference sequence). The CDR3 spans 16 residues. Trimming took 4 bases from V and 2 from J; bases not matched to a gene: 5. Sequencing used peripheral blood. The chain has TRBV5-4 and TRBJ2-3, with 12 bases aligning to TRBD2. This TCR came from a woman younger than 30 who had recovered from COVID-19. CDR3 sequence (DNA): TGTGCCAGCAGCATCCGGACTAGCGGGGACACAGATACGCAGTATTTT. This translates into CASSIRTSGDTDTQYF.